The 3 T cell receptor beta chains below come from one sample, sequenced in a study of blood T cells in healthy people across ages. A second PCR, run for about 7 to 11 cycles, used a sample-barcoded 5' primer plus a J-beta primer mix. TCRdb redid the calling of the 5' RACE reads with MiXCR, one entry per CDR3 protein. This table holds 1.5 million to 1.8 million distinct CDR3 sequences, approximately 39% found once. Sequenced material: blood. These TCRs come from a woman in her late teens or twenties in good health.

Worth noting for this clonotype: Being one base from a much bigger clone, this may be a read error. The genes are TRBV3-1 and TRBJ1-6; D uncertain. This CDR3 has 12 residues. The V gene's germline CDR1 is LGHDT and CDR2 YNNKEL (reference sequence). The CDR3 DNA reads as TGTGCCAGCAGCCAAGTCGGTTCACCCCACCACTTT. Its translation is CASSQVGSPHHF.

With respect to this clonotype: One end of the junction does not line up with germline, which may come from a read error. The chain recombines TRBV6-5 with TRBJ1-2; D is undetermined. The CDR3 has 14 residues. Germline-derived CDR1 and CDR2 are MNHEY and SVGAGI. Written as DNA, the CDR3 is TGTGCCGGCAGCTCCGCAACGGCCTGGGGAGGCTACACCTTC. As protein: CAGSSATAWGGYTF.

This chain joins TRBV20-1 and TRBJ2-7; 9 nucleotides agree with TRBD1. This CDR3 is built from 14 residues. The germline gives CDR1 DFQATT, CDR2 SNEGSKA (reference sequence). V lost 5 bases, J lost 4 bases, and 9 bases stayed unmatched. CDR3 bases: TGCAGTGCTCGCCTTGGGACAGGGCCGTACGAGCAGTACTTC. This codes for CSARLGTGPYEQYF.